A single sample gave rise to the 20 T cell receptor beta chains below, sequenced in a study of CD8 T cells in Susac syndrome. RNA was extracted with the RNeasy kit, and a quantity of roughly 0.5 to 1 ug was reverse transcribed using random hexamers. TCRdb reprocessed the immunoSEQ multiplex PCR reads with MiXCR, giving one entry per CDR3 protein. Of 180,000 or so distinct CDR3 sequences in the sample, about 94% were seen once. Sequenced material: CD4+ T cells from PBMCs. The receptor source for this set is a human donor with Susac syndrome.

The V call is TRBV7-2, the J call TRBJ2-2; no reliable D call. Germline CDR1 SGHTA, CDR2 FQGNSA. The CDR3 sequence is 16 residues long. Trimming left V 5 bases short and J 0 bases short, with 13 bases between. CDR3 region: CASSHTPPANTGELFF. The CDR3 DNA is TGTGCCAGCAGCCATACCCCCCCCGCGAACACCGGGGAGCTGTTTTTT.

This chain links TRBV29-1 with TRBJ2-1, with TRBD1 matching over 9 bases. The length of the CDR3 is 14 residues. Germline V lookup: CDR1 SQVTM, CDR2 ANQGSEA. V was clipped by 7 bases and J by 6 bases; unmatched bases: 10. As DNA, the CDR3 is TGCAGCGCAGCCGGGACAGGGCATAGCAATGAGCAGTTCTTC. This sequence encodes CSAAGTGHSNEQFF.

The chain couples TRBV20-1 to TRBJ1-1; no reliable D call. CDR1 and CDR2 (germline): DFQATT, SNEGSKA (reference sequence). Trimming pared 4 bases from V and 0 bases from J, leaving 9 bases between. This CDR3 comprises 13 residues. CDR3 bases: TGCAGTGCTATTAAGGGATTGAACACTGAAGCTTTCTTT. Protein sequence: CSAIKGLNTEAFF.

V usage is TRBV6-5 and J usage is TRBJ2-5; 7 bases fit TRBD1. This CDR3 has 14 amino acids. J lost 1 base, V lost 5 bases, and 4 bases had no gene match. Germline V CDR1 and CDR2: MNHEY, SVGAGI. For the CDR3, the DNA is TGTGCCAGCAGTAACCGGGACAGCCAAGAGACCCAGTACTTC. Protein sequence: CASSNRDSQETQYF.

The chain is built from TRBV3-1 and TRBJ2-1; 8 nucleotides align to TRBD2. CDR1 and CDR2 from the germline V gene are LGHDT and YNNKEL (reference sequence). The V gene end was trimmed by 3 bases and the J gene end by 3 bases; junction bases not matched to a gene: 4. The CDR3 totals 15 residues. CDR3 nucleotide sequence: TGTGCCAGCAGCCAGGCGAGCGGGGGCTACAATGAGCAGTTCTTC. This encodes CASSQASGGYNEQFF.

CDR3 protein: CSASGQMNTEAFF. CDR3 coding DNA: TGCAGCGCCTCGGGACAGATGAACACTGAAGCTTTCTTT. The chain uses TRBV29-1 and TRBJ1-1; TRBD1 aligns across 7 bases. The V segment lost 7 bases and the J segment 0 bases; nucleotides outside the gene matches: 5. This CDR3 is built from 13 residues. Germline assignment: CDR1 SQVTM and CDR2 ANQGSEA.

This clonotype was seen a single time. V is TRBV27 and J is TRBJ1-2, with D perhaps matching TRBD1 (5 bases). The germline gives CDR1 MNHEY, CDR2 SMNVEV (reference sequence). CDR3 size: 15 residues. The V end was cut by 0 bases, the J end by 1 base, with 9 bases between. CDR3: CASSLSPGNNYGYTF. The CDR3 bases are TGTGCCAGCAGTTTATCGCCAGGGAATAACTATGGCTACACCTTC.

The rearrangement joins TRBV15 to TRBJ2-7, with D tentatively TRBD1 or TRBD2 (5 bases each). The CDR3 length is 15 residues. The germline V gene has CDR1 LNHNV and CDR2 YYDKDF (reference sequence). V dropped 2 bases and J dropped 5 bases, with 16 bases sitting between them. This chain's CDR3 is CATSRFEGRNNEQYF. Written as DNA, the CDR3 is TGTGCCACCAGCAGATTTGAGGGACGAAACAACGAGCAGTACTTC.

V usage is TRBV11-2 and J usage is TRBJ2-1; D is perhaps TRBD1 (7 bases). Germline lookup yields CDR1 SGHAT and CDR2 FQNNGV. This CDR3 spans 16 amino acids. V was shortened by 5 bases and J by 9 bases, with 23 bases between the two germline ends. CDR3 sequence (DNA): TGTGCCAGCAGCGCCCGGGGGACAGCTTCCGGAGGTGAGCAGTTCTTC. Its protein product is CASSARGTASGGEQFF.

V is TRBV2 and J is TRBJ1-5; no firm D call. The CDR3 contains 16 residues. The germline V gene encodes CDR1 SNHLY and CDR2 FYNNEI. The V end lost 6 bases, the J end lost 4 bases, and 19 bases lay between the germline ends. CDR3: CASRRLKISPNQPQHF. CDR3 nucleotide sequence: TGTGCCAGCAGAAGACTTAAGATCTCCCCTAATCAGCCCCAGCATTTT.

The chain combines TRBV6-6 with TRBJ1-2; no definite D call. This CDR3 has 15 amino acids. Germline loops: CDR1 MNHNY, CDR2 SVGAGI (reference sequence). The V end lost 4 bases, the J end lost 0 bases, and 12 bases lay between the germline ends. The CDR3 here is CASSFGLPPNYGYTF. The CDR3, as DNA: TGTGCCAGCAGTTTTGGACTCCCGCCTAACTATGGCTACACCTTC.

The chain links TRBV28 to TRBJ1-5; TRBD1 matches 8 bases. V lost 2 bases and J lost 9; bases outside the gene matches: 6. The CDR3 contains 14 residues. Per germline, CDR1 MDHEN and CDR2 SYDVKM. The CDR3 here is CASSLGRGHGPQHF. For the CDR3, the DNA is TGTGCCAGCAGTTTAGGCAGGGGGCATGGGCCCCAGCATTTT.

V and J are TRBV15 and TRBJ2-3, with D uncertain. With 2 bases removed from V and 3 bases from J, the gap between germline ends came to 15 bases. CDR3 length: 16 residues. Germline V gene lookup returns CDR1 LNHNV and CDR2 YYDKDF (reference sequence). CDR3 DNA: TGTGCCACCAGCAGACCCCGCCAGGACGGTACAGATACGCAGTATTTT. Translation: CATSRPRQDGTDTQYF.

V and J are TRBV6-5 and TRBJ2-1; possible D gene TRBD2, 7 bases. Germline CDR1 is MNHEY and CDR2 is SVGAGI. V gave up 5 bases and J gave up 9 bases, with 20 bases separating them. The CDR3 loop spans 15 amino acids. This chain's CDR3 is CASSRGGANGGEQFF. The CDR3 nucleotides read TGTGCCAGCAGTCGAGGGGGGGCGAACGGAGGTGAGCAGTTCTTC.

This chain uses TRBV5-1 with TRBJ1-1; TRBD1 aligns across 8 bases. Per germline, CDR1 SGHRS and CDR2 YFSETQ. V was pared by 0 bases and J by 4 bases, with 5 bases of the junction left unmatched. The CDR3 runs 15 residues. The CDR3 bases are TGCGCCAGCAGCTTGGGGGGACAGGAGGTCACTGAAGCTTTCTTT. Its translation is CASSLGGQEVTEAFF.

This chain links TRBV14 with TRBJ1-1; D might be TRBD1 (6 bases). Trimming shortened V by 3 bases and J by 1 base, and 12 bases separated the two germline ends. The CDR3 is 15 residues long. Germline-derived CDR1 and CDR2 are SGHDN and FVKESK. CDR3 DNA: TGTGCCAGCAGCCAGGAAATGACAGGGAACACTGAAGCTTTCTTT. Translating it yields CASSQEMTGNTEAFF.

The chain links TRBV20-1 to TRBJ1-1; D unresolved. Trimming removed 1 base at V and 2 bases at J, with 11 bases between. CDR3 length: 14 amino acids. The V gene's germline CDR1 is DFQATT and CDR2 SNEGSKA (reference sequence). The CDR3 loop is CSARAIRGNTEAFF. For the CDR3, the DNA is TGCAGTGCTAGAGCTATCCGCGGTAACACTGAAGCTTTCTTT.

J is TRBJ2-1 and V is TRBV20-1; tentative D call: TRBD2 (6 bases). The CDR3 has 12 residues. In germline, CDR1 is DFQATT, CDR2 SNEGSKA (reference sequence). The ends were cut back, 3 bases at V and 4 bases at J, with 7 bases in the middle. CDR3 in DNA: TGCAGTGCTAGGGGGGGTTACAATGAGCAGTTCTTC. It specifies CSARGGYNEQFF.

This chain joins TRBV25-1 and TRBJ2-1, with D possibly TRBD2 on 5 matching bases. The length of the CDR3 is 14 residues. Germline assignment: CDR1 MGHDK and CDR2 SYGVNS. The V gene lost 4 bases and the J gene lost 5 bases, with 12 bases spanning the gap. The CDR3, as DNA: TGTGCCAGCAGTGGCCCAAGGCGGGACAATGAGCAGTTCTTC. Amino acid sequence: CASSGPRRDNEQFF.

The chain recombines TRBV20-1 with TRBJ2-3; D might be TRBD2 (7 bases). Trimming left V 5 bases short and J 5 bases short, with 23 bases between. The germline V gene has CDR1 DFQATT and CDR2 SNEGSKA (reference sequence). The CDR3 contains 16 residues. CDR3 sequence: CSAPPTSRGAVDTQYF. The DNA for the CDR3 is TGCAGTGCTCCTCCGACTAGCCGGGGGGCCGTAGATACGCAGTATTTT.